This TCR beta chain is from a study of cytomegalovirus exposure and HLA in healthy donors (dated by TCRdb to the late 2010s). As for the study more broadly: A later analysis indicated that the roughly 120 validation repertoires were generated on the platform also employed for the approximately 690 repertoires of the first cohort. The study aimed to test whether cataloging public T cell receptors could reveal signatures of past pathogen exposure. In addition to the first cohort of 666 subjects, a separate validation cohort of approximately 120 different subjects was used. High-throughput TCR immunosequencing, statistical association of individual TCRs with disease status, and machine learning were combined to predict cytomegalovirus infection status. What the authors observed across the whole study: The validation cohort had no HLA typing available for a later analysis, so co-occurrence within that cohort was assessed over all 120 or so repertoires. The classifier was reported to diagnose cytomegalovirus status with high specificity and sensitivity in both the original cohort and the validation cohort. Subsequent analysis determined that TCRs grouped into clusters in the first cohort also showed a tendency toward co-occurrence across the 130 or so validation repertoires, and roughly 94% of cluster scores exceeded 0. Most TCR sequences were observed very rarely across donors, whereas some public TCRs were present in many individuals. A total of 150 to 200 TCR beta chains were listed by the study as associated with cytomegalovirus. According to the authors, the approach could potentially be generalized to other disease states and immunological phenotypes. A few of the identified cytomegalovirus-associated TCR beta chains were confirmed in vitro to be specific for cytomegalovirus antigens.

Library preparation used the immunoSEQ multiplex PCR assay. In the source study's methods: To diagnose cytomegalovirus status from the catalog of TCR beta chain sequences, a statistical classification framework was built. Imported from immuneACCESS, the table was reduced by TCRdb to in-frame sequences with V and J called. These copies leave out some clones; in studies compared against another copy, an unresolved V gene accounts for under half, and the cause of the remainder is not known. The DNA was the basis for D and trimming; V, J and clone size are from that table. The sample records about 84,000 clones, approximately 91% of which are singletons. The ten largest clonotypes hold around 2.1% of the sample. Germline trimming: 3 bases from V, 6 bases from J; junction bases outside gene matches: 1. Looking up the germline V gene yields CDR1 MNHEY and CDR2 SVGAGI. There are 13 amino acids in the CDR3, from cysteine to phenylalanine inclusive. Only the CDR3 DNA is retained, 39 bases long and in frame from the first base.

The donors were included in the validation cohort of over a hundred subjects, a group kept apart from the approximately 670-subject first cohort. Worth noting for this clone: Its recognized antigen is unknown. No much larger clone exists at a distance of one base, and base qualities are not known.

The sample consisted of PBMCs. The sequence was collected from a young man in good health and CMV-seronegative. Recombination connected TRBV6-5 to TRBJ1-5, and TRBD1 aligns with 8 junction nucleotides. The DNA sequence is given as TGTGCCAGCAGTTATGACAGGGGTCAGCCCCAGCATTTT. This yields the protein CASSYDRGQPQHF.